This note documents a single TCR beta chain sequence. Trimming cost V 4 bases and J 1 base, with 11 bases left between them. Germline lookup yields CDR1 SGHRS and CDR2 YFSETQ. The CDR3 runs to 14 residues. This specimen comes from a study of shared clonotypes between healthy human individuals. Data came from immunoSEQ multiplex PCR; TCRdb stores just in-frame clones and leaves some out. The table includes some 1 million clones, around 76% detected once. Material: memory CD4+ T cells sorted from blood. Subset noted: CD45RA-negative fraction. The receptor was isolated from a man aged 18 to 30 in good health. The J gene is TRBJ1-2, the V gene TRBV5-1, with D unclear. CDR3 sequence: CASSKEGINYGYTF. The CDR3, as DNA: TGCGCCAGCAGCAAGGAGGGCATTAACTATGGCTACACCTTC.